This T cell receptor (beta chain) was observed in a study of T cell repertoires in cytomegalovirus infection. Each CDR3 protein gets one entry after TCRdb re-called the reads with MiXCR. In the table there are 290,000 or so distinct CDR3 sequences, about 25% of which are singletons. Study-level points and caveats: The ex vivo response showed dominance by HLA-C-restricted CMV-specific TCR beta clonotypes. Cumulative public TCR beta family frequency identified carriers of CMV plus the relevant HLA.

With regard to this clonotype: The antigen remains undetermined.

The source is a human donor in good health (CMV status not recorded). Some clones in this sample may be carry-over from other donors' samples. The specimen sequenced was PBMCs.

CDR3 DNA: TGTGCCAGCTCACCAATACAGAATGAAGCTTTCTTT. This sequence encodes CASSPIQNEAFF. The V gene is TRBV18, the J gene TRBJ1-1; D is unresolved. Deletions cut 2 bases from V and 7 bases from J, with 8 bases between. Germline V CDR1 and CDR2: KGHSH, LQKENI. This CDR3 has 12 amino acids.